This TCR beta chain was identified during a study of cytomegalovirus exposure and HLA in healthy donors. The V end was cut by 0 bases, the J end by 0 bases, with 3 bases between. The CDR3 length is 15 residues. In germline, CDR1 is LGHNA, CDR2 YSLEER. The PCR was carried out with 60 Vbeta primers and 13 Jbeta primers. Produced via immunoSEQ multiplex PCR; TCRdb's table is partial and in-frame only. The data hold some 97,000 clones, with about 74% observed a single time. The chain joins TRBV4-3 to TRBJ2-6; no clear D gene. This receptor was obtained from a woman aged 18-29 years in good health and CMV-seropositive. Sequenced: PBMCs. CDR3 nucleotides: TGCGCCAGCAGCCAAGATAACTCTGGGGCCAACGTCCTGACTTTC. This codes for CASSQDNSGANVLTF.